This T cell receptor (beta chain) was found in a study of blood T cells in healthy people across ages. Study-wide context: There was about one barcoded beta molecule captured by template switching per two T cells. Whole-study results and caveats: TCR beta diversity, measured per million T cells, fell in a roughly linear way with age.

Sample-barcoded 5' priming and a J-beta primer mix drove a second PCR of 7 to 11 cycles. Every sample gave at least 2.5 million paired-end reads containing CDR3. One entry per CDR3 protein results from TCRdb running MiXCR on the 5' RACE reads. The top ten hold 20% to 25% of the sample, which has around 2 million distinct CDR3 sequences, about two fifths seen once. The authors extracted at least 5.5 micrograms of total RNA per sample. About this clonotype itself: Antigen specificity is unknown.

The germline V gene has CDR1 MNHEY and CDR2 SVGEGT. The CDR3 totals 13 residues. V lost 7 bases, J lost 7 bases, and 16 bases lay in between. The sequence derives from a human donor in good health. The sequenced material came from blood. The chain couples TRBV6-2 or TRBV6-3 to TRBJ1-1; D not resolved. The CDR3 nucleotides read TGTGCCAGCACCCATTCGTCACGGGGTGAAGCTTTCTTT. Residues: CASTHSSRGEAFF.